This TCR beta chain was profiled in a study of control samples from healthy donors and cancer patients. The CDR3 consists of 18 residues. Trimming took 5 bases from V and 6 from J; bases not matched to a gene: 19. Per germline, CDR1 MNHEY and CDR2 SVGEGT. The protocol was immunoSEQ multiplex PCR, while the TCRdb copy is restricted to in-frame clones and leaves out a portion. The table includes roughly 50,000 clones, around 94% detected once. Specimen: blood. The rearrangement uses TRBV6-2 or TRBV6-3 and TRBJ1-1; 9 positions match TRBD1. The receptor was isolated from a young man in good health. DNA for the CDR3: TGTGCCAGCAGTCCCACAGGGGGCCTCCTCCCTAACGATTCTGAAGCTTTCTTT. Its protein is CASSPTGGLLPNDSEAFF.